These 24 T cell receptor beta chains came from one sample sequenced in a study of long-term antiretroviral therapy in people with HIV. Version v3.0 of the immunoSEQ assay was performed at survey level. The assay was immunoSEQ multiplex PCR, and TCRdb's table has in-frame clones only and misses some. Here the sample spans about 24,000 clones, approximately 81% being singletons. The input for sequencing was unsorted PBMCs, taken at the start of antiretroviral therapy, before treatment. The source is a woman younger than 35 with HIV.

This rearrangement joins TRBV21-1 to TRBJ1-1. TRBV21-1 is a documented pseudogene. The CDR3 runs 14 residues. The CDR3 nucleotides read TGTGCCAGCCCATCCAGCCCGATGAACACTGAAGCTTTCTTT. This codes for CASPSSPMNTEAFF.

The table lists this clone with a few counts. The chain is built from TRBV11-2 and TRBJ2-2; D is unresolved. This CDR3 spans 15 amino acids. V lost 4 bases and J lost 6, with 15 bases in between. The germline gives CDR1 SGHAT, CDR2 FQNNGV. The CDR3 reads CASSYKGIVAGELFF. In DNA form, the CDR3 reads TGTGCCAGCAGCTACAAAGGGATAGTTGCCGGGGAGCTGTTTTTT.

This sequence joins TRBV11-2 and TRBJ2-1; D ambiguous. Looked up from germline, CDR1 is SGHAT and CDR2 is FQNNGV. The CDR3 is 12 residues long. Trimming removed 3 bases at V and 10 bases at J, with 10 bases between. As DNA, the CDR3 is TGTGCCAGCAGCTTGGATTACCCCGAGCAGTTCTTC. The encoded protein is CASSLDYPEQFF. Together with reference TRBV11-2 and TRBJ2-1, the CDR3 gives the full variable domain: EAGVAQSPRYKIIEKRQSVAFWCNPISGHATLYWYQQILGQGPKLLIQFQNNGVVDDSQLPKDRFSAERLKGVDSTLKIQPAKLEDSAVYLCASSLDYPEQFFGPGTRLTVL.

The rearrangement links TRBV10-2 to TRBJ2-7; a weak D match, TRBD2 (6 bases). Trimming shortened V by 4 bases and J by 2 bases, and 18 bases separated the two germline ends. This CDR3 has 16 residues. The germline V gene encodes CDR1 WSHSY and CDR2 SAAADI. In nucleotides, the CDR3 is TGCGCCAGCAGTGGCCGCGTCGGGGGAGGTACCTACGAGCAGTACTTC. Amino acid sequence: CASSGRVGGGTYEQYF.

This chain links TRBV27 with TRBJ2-4, with unresolved D. CDR1 MNHEY and CDR2 SMNVEV come from the germline V gene (reference sequence). CDR3 length: 15 amino acids. Trimming stripped 2 bases from V and 5 bases from J, with 13 bases between. Written as DNA, the CDR3 is TGTGCCAGCAGTTTAGGTACCTTACCACAAAACATTCAGTACTTC. Protein product: CASSLGTLPQNIQYF.

This clone was seen only a few times. The chain recombines TRBV28 with TRBJ2-3, with unresolved D. V lost 3 bases and J 4 bases, leaving 5 bases between the germline ends. This CDR3 has 12 residues. The germline V gene has CDR1 MDHEN and CDR2 SYDVKM. The CDR3 bases are TGTGCCAGCAGTTTTTTTTCAGATACGCAGTATTTT. Translation gives CASSFFSDTQYF.

This clone was recorded once. The chain employs TRBV25-1 and TRBJ1-1; no definite D call. Deletions cut 3 bases from V and 5 bases from J, with 13 bases between. The CDR3 is 14 residues long. Per the germline V gene, CDR1 is MGHDK and CDR2 is SYGVNS. For the CDR3, the DNA is TGTGCCAGCAGTGACGGTTTGGATGGGACTGAAGCTTTCTTT. This translates into CASSDGLDGTEAFF.

The V call is TRBV28, the J call TRBJ2-5; no firm D call. The CDR3 length is 12 residues. Trimming shortened V by 10 bases and J by 5 bases, and 14 bases separated the two germline ends. Per germline, CDR1 MDHEN and CDR2 SYDVKM. This chain's CDR3 is CATSLGFETQYF. The CDR3 DNA sequence: TGTGCCACCAGCTTGGGTTTCGAGACCCAGTACTTC.

The chain has TRBV6-5 and TRBJ2-1; D is possibly TRBD1 (5 bases). Deletions cut 7 bases from V and 6 bases from J, with 13 bases between. This CDR3 is 13 amino acids long. Per the germline V gene, CDR1 is MNHEY and CDR2 is SVGAGI. The CDR3 spells CASTATRANEQFF. The CDR3 nucleotides read TGTGCCAGCACCGCGACCAGGGCCAATGAGCAGTTCTTC.

This chain links TRBV28 with TRBJ1-1, with a possible D match to TRBD1 (6 bases). Germline values: CDR1 MDHEN, CDR2 SYDVKM. V lost 8 bases to trimming and J lost 8 bases, with 18 bases between them. This CDR3 comprises 13 residues. CDR3 in amino acids: CASRGHDLLEAFF. CDR3 bases: TGTGCCAGCCGGGGGCATGACCTTTTGGAAGCTTTCTTT.

Turning to this clone: A read error may account for a junction end that differs from germline. This chain uses TRBV4-3 with TRBJ2-1; D possibly corresponds to TRBD1 (5 bases). The germline CDR1 and CDR2 sequences are LGHNA and YSLEER. This CDR3 has 14 amino acids. CDR3 loop: CTSSHFQGYNEQFF. The CDR3 coding sequence is TGCACCAGCAGCCATTTCCAGGGCTACAATGAGCAGTTCTTC.

The chain has TRBV18 and TRBJ2-1; D uncertain. The CDR3 has 15 amino acids. V lost 6 bases and J 3 bases, leaving 15 bases between the germline ends. The germline gives CDR1 KGHSH, CDR2 LQKENI. In DNA, the CDR3 is TGTGCCAGCTCCCAAACGACACAGCTCTACAATGAGCAGTTCTTC. Translation: CASSQTTQLYNEQFF.

V usage is TRBV7-2 and J usage is TRBJ1-5; D is possibly TRBD1 (6 bases). Germline CDR1 SGHTA, CDR2 FQGNSA. CDR3 length equals 14 residues. The V and J ends lost 4 bases and 4 bases respectively, with 11 bases between them. CDR3 DNA sequence: TGTGCCAGCAGCTCTGGACAGCCAAATCAGCCCCAGCATTTT. Protein product: CASSSGQPNQPQHF.

The J gene is TRBJ2-1, the V gene TRBV9; D gene unclear. This CDR3 contains 16 residues. With 0 bases removed from V and 8 bases from J, the gap between germline ends came to 18 bases. Germline CDR1 and CDR2: SGDLS and YYNGEE. CDR3 sequence reads: CASSVDPGALHDEQFF. The CDR3 region has the DNA TGTGCCAGCAGCGTAGACCCAGGAGCACTACACGATGAGCAGTTCTTC.

This clone was observed a single time. Other DNA sequences in the sample encode the same CDR3. J is TRBJ2-5 and V is TRBV9; TRBD2 aligns across 8 bases. The CDR3 is 16 amino acids. The ends lost 0 bases at V and 2 bases at J; junction bases unmatched: 6. CDR1 is SGDLS and CDR2 is YYNGEE in the germline V gene. CDR3 DNA: TGTGCCAGCAGCGTAGGAAACGGCGGGGGGCAAGAGACCCAGTACTTC. It translates to CASSVGNGGGQETQYF.

This CDR3 reads CASSLRQGWGYTF. CDR3 in DNA: TGTGCCAGCAGTCTACGACAGGGCTGGGGCTACACCTTC. The chain employs TRBV27 and TRBJ1-2, with TRBD1 matching over 7 bases. J was trimmed by 8 bases and V by 5 bases; bases with no gene match: 8. CDR3 length equals 13 residues. CDR1 and CDR2 (germline): MNHEY, SMNVEV (reference sequence).

This clone was seen a single time. The chain links TRBV18 to TRBJ2-7; TRBD1 matches 9 bases. The CDR3 has 17 residues. The V and J ends lost 1 base and 1 base, in that order; junction bases with no gene match: 8. In germline, CDR1 is KGHSH, CDR2 LQKENI. This CDR3 reads CASSPLGPGTGSYEQYF. The CDR3 DNA reads as TGTGCCAGCTCACCACTCGGGCCCGGGACAGGGTCCTACGAGCAGTACTTC.

V usage is TRBV18 and J usage is TRBJ2-2, with 7 bases identical to TRBD2. This CDR3 spans 15 amino acids. V lost 2 bases, J lost 4 bases, and 4 bases stayed unmatched. Germline CDR1 reads KGHSH; CDR2 reads LQKENI. The chain's CDR3 is CASSPGASGTGELFF. The CDR3 region has the DNA TGTGCCAGCTCACCAGGAGCTAGCGGCACCGGGGAGCTGTTTTTT.

The V gene is TRBV21-1, the J gene TRBJ2-7. TRBV21-1 is designated a pseudogene. This CDR3 comprises 13 residues. In DNA, the CDR3 is TGTGCCAGAGGCACGAATCGGCCCTACGAGCAGTACTTC. Translated: CARGTNRPYEQYF.

The V call is TRBV28, the J call TRBJ2-2, with TRBD1 matching 7 bases. The length of the CDR3 is 15 residues. Germline loops: CDR1 MDHEN, CDR2 SYDVKM. The ends lost 4 bases at V and 1 base at J; junction bases unmatched: 3. The CDR3 DNA reads as TGTGCCAGCAGTTCGACAGGGAAGAACACCGGGGAGCTGTTTTTT. It is translated as CASSSTGKNTGELFF.

The rearrangement uses TRBV28 and TRBJ1-4; D gene ambiguous. V was shortened by 2 bases and J by 0 bases, with 7 bases between the two germline ends. There are 15 residues in the CDR3. Looked up from germline, CDR1 is MDHEN and CDR2 is SYDVKM. The CDR3 spells CASSLPRATNEKLFF. The CDR3, as DNA: TGTGCCAGCAGTTTACCACGTGCAACTAATGAAAAACTGTTTTTT.

This clone has just a few counts. This chain uses TRBV19 with TRBJ1-2, with TRBD1 as a possible D gene (5 bases). CDR1 LNHDA and CDR2 SQIVND come from the germline V gene (reference sequence). The length of the CDR3 is 13 residues. V lost 5 bases to trimming and J lost 4 bases, with 11 bases between them. CDR3 nucleotide sequence: TGTGCCAGTAGTTGGGGCGGAACCTATGGCTACACCTTC. Its protein product is CASSWGGTYGYTF.

The chain has TRBV28 and TRBJ1-5; 7 positions match TRBD1. CDR1 is MDHEN, CDR2 SYDVKM, per germline. Unmatched junction bases numbered 10, after V lost 11 bases and J lost 0 bases. The CDR3 sequence is 15 residues long. CDR3 nucleotides: TGTGCCTCCACGGGACAGATTTATAGCAATCAGCCCCAGCATTTT. The encoded protein is CASTGQIYSNQPQHF.

The chain is built from TRBV29-1 and TRBJ1-2; possible D gene TRBD1, 5 bases. Deletions cut 4 bases from V and 3 bases from J, with 21 bases between. The CDR3 spans 16 residues. Germline V gene data show CDR1 as SQVTM and CDR2 as ANQGSEA. CDR3 in amino acids: CSVGMDMAGKDYGYTF. Here the CDR3 DNA reads TGCAGCGTTGGGATGGATATGGCAGGGAAGGACTATGGCTACACCTTC.